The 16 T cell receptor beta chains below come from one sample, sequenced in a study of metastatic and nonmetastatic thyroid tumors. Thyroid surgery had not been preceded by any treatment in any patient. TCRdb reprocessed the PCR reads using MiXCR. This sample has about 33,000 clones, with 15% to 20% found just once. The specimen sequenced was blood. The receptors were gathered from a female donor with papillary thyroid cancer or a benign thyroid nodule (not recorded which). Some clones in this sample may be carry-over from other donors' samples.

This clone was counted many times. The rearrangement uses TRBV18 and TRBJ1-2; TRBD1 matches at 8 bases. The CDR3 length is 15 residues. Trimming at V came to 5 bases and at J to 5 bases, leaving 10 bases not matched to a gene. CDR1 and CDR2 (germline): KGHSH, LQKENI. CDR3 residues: CASSERQGPLYGYTF. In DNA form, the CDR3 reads TGTGCCAGCTCAGAGCGACAGGGGCCCCTTTATGGCTACACCTTC.

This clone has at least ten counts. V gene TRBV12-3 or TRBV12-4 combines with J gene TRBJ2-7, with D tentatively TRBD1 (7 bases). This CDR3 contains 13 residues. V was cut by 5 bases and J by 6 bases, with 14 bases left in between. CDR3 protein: CASSLNQGGEQYF. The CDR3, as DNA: TGTGCCAGCAGTCTAAATCAGGGGGGCGAGCAGTACTTC.

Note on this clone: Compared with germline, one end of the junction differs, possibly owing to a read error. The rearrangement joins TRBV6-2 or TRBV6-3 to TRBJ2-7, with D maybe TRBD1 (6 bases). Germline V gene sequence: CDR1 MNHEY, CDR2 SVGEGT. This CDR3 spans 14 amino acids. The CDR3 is CTSIPGTNSYKQYF. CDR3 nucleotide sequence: TGTACCAGCATACCCGGGACAAACTCCTACAAGCAGTACTTC.

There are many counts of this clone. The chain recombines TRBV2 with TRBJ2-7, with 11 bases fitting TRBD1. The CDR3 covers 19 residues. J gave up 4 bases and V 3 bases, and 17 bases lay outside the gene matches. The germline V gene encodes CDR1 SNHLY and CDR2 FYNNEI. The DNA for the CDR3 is TGTGCCAGCAGTGACCGCTTTGAAGTGTGGACAGGGGGCATTTACGAGCAGTACTTC. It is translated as CASSDRFEVWTGGIYEQYF.

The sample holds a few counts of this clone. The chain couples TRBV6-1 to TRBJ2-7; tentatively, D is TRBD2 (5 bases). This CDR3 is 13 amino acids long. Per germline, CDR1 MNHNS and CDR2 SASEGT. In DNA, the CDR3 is TGTGCTAGCGAACGGTCGGACTCCTACGAGCAGTACTTC. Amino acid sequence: CASERSDSYEQYF.

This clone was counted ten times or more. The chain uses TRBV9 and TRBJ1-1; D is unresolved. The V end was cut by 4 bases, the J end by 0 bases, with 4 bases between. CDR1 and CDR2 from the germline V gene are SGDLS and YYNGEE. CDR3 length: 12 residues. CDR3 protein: CASSQVNTEAFF. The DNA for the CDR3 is TGTGCCAGCAGCCAGGTGAACACTGAAGCTTTCTTT.

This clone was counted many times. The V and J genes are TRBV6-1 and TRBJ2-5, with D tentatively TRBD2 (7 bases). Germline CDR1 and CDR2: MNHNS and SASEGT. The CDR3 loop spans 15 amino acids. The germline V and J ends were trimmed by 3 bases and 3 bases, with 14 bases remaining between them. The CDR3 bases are TGTGCCAGCAGTGAGATCGGGGGGCGGGAAGAGACCCAGTACTTC. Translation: CASSEIGGREETQYF.

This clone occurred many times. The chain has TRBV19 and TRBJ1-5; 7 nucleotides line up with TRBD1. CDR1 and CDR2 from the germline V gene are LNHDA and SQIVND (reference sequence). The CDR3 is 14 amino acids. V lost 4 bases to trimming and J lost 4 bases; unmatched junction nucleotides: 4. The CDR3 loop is CASSTGQWNQPQHF. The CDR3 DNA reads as TGTGCCAGTAGTACGGGACAGTGGAATCAGCCCCAGCATTTT.

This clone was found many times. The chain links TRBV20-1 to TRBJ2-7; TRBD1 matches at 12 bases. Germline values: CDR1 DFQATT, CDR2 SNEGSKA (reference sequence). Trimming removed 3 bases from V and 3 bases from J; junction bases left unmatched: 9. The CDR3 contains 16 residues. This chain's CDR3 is CSASRDRGLILYEQYF. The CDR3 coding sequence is TGCAGTGCTAGCCGGGACAGGGGGCTTATTCTCTACGAGCAGTACTTC.

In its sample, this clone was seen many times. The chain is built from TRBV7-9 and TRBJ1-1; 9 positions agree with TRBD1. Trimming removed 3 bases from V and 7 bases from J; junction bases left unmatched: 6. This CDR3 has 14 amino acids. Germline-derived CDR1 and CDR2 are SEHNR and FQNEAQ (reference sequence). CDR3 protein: CASSLEQGAHEAFF. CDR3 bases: TGTGCCAGCAGCTTGGAACAGGGGGCCCATGAAGCTTTCTTT.

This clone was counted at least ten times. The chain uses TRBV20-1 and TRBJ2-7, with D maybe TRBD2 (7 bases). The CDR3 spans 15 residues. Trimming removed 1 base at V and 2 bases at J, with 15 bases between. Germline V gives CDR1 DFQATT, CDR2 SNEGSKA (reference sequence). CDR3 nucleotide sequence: TGCAGTGCTAGAGTTGGGGGGGCACACCCCTACGAGCAGTACTTC. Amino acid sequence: CSARVGGAHPYEQYF.

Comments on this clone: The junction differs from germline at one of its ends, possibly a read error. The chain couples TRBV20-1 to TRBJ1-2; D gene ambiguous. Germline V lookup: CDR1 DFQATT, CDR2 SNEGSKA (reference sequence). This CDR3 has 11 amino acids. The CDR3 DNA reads TGCAGTGCTAGTTCTAACTATGGCCACACCTTC. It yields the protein CSASSNYGHTF.

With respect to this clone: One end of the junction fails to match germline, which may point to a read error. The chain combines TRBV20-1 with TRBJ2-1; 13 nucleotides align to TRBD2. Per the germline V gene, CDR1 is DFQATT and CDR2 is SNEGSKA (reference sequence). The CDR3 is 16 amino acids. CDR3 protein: CSAGYTSGRAGNEHFF. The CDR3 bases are TGCAGTGCTGGCTACACTAGCGGGAGGGCCGGGAATGAGCATTTTTTC.

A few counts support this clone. The CDR3 region has the DNA TGTGCCAGCAGCTTCGGTGCGGGGGGGCAAGAGACCCAGTACTTC. Translation: CASSFGAGGQETQYF. The V and J genes are TRBV5-4 and TRBJ2-5, with TRBD2 matching 9 bases. Trimming at V came to 2 bases and at J to 2 bases, leaving 4 bases not matched to a gene. Germline CDR1 and CDR2: SGHNT and YYREEE (reference sequence). This CDR3 is 15 amino acids long. The full variable domain, rest sourced from reference TRBV5-4 and TRBJ2-5, is ETGVTQSPTHLIKTRGQQVTLRCSSQSGHNTVSWYQQALGQGPQFIFQYYREEENGRGNFPPRFSGLQFPNYSSELNVNALELDDSALYLCASSFGAGGQETQYFGPGTRLLVL.

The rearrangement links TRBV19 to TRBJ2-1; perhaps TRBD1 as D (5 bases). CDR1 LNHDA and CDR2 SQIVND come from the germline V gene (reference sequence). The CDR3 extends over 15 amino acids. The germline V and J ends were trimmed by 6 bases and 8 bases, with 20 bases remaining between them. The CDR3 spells CASSAPVQAYDEQFF. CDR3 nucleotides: TGTGCCAGTAGCGCACCGGTACAGGCGTACGATGAGCAGTTCTTC.

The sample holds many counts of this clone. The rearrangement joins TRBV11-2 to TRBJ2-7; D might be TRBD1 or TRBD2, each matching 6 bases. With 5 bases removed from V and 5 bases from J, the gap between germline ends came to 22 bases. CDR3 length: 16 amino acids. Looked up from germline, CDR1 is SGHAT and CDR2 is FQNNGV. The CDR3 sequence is CASSPRGGRVLDEQYF. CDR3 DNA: TGTGCCAGCAGCCCCAGGGGAGGCAGGGTTCTCGACGAGCAGTACTTC.